The 21 T cell receptor beta chains in this list originate from one sample, sequenced in a study of graft-versus-host responses after intestinal transplantation. Assay: immunoSEQ multiplex PCR; the TCRdb copy retains only in-frame clones and omits some. The data show about 54,000 clones, about 90% seen once. The material sequenced was PBMCs, taken roughly 680 days after intestinal transplant. The receptors here all came from a human patient who received an intestinal transplant, so some T cells may come from the graft donor.

This chain connects TRBV29-1 to TRBJ2-1; D is uncertain. The ends were cut back, 6 bases at V and 3 bases at J, with 9 bases in the middle. Germline V gene lookup returns CDR1 SQVTM and CDR2 ANQGSEA. The CDR3 has 12 amino acids. CDR3 in DNA: TGCAGCGTACGGACCGACTACAATGAGCAGTTCTTC. Amino acid sequence: CSVRTDYNEQFF.

Comment on this clone: This sample also contains other DNA sequences that code for the same CDR3. The V call is TRBV18, the J call TRBJ1-1; tentatively, D is TRBD1 (6 bases). CDR3 size: 15 residues. Germline CDR1 is KGHSH and CDR2 is LQKENI. Trimming removed 2 bases from V and 2 bases from J, with 12 bases in between. Written as DNA, the CDR3 is TGTGCCAGCTCACCATCGGAACAGGGTAACACTGAAGCTTTCTTT. Its translation is CASSPSEQGNTEAFF.

The V call is TRBV2, the J call TRBJ2-3; no firm D call. The CDR3 length is 13 residues. Between the trimmed V and J ends, which lost 7 bases and 1 base, there was a span of 9 bases. Germline-derived CDR1 and CDR2 are SNHLY and FYNNEI. The CDR3 loop is CASKETRTDTQYF. The CDR3 nucleotides read TGTGCCAGCAAGGAGACACGCACAGATACGCAGTATTTT.

This clone was found once. The chain links TRBV30 to TRBJ2-2; 7 positions match TRBD2. Germline V gene sequence: CDR1 GTSNPN, CDR2 SVGIG (reference sequence). J was trimmed by 2 bases and V by 2 bases; bases with no gene match: 8. This CDR3 comprises 16 residues. CDR3 loop: CAWSRKGLPNTGELFF. The CDR3, as DNA: TGTGCCTGGAGTCGCAAGGGACTACCCAACACCGGGGAGCTGTTTTTT.

The V gene is TRBV9, the J gene TRBJ2-7, with TRBD2 matching over 10 bases. CDR3 length: 14 residues. CDR1 is SGDLS and CDR2 is YYNGEE in the germline V gene. The ends lost 2 bases at V and 4 bases at J; junction bases unmatched: 3. CDR3: CASSVSGGDYEQYF. The CDR3 DNA reads as TGTGCCAGCAGCGTCAGCGGGGGGGATTACGAGCAGTACTTC. Full variable domain (missing parts from reference TRBV9 and TRBJ2-7): DSGVTQTPKHLITATGQRVTLRCSPRSGDLSVYWYQQSLDQGLQFLIQYYNGEERAKGNILERFSAQQFPDLHSELNLSSLELGDSALYFCASSVSGGDYEQYFGPGTRLTVT.

The DNA for the CDR3 is TGTGCCAGCAGCTTAACCGGGACTACGCAAGAGACCCAGTACTTC. This translates into CASSLTGTTQETQYF. The chain joins TRBV7-2 to TRBJ2-5, with 7 positions matching TRBD2. J lost 2 bases, V lost 2 bases, and 5 bases had no gene match. The germline V gene encodes CDR1 SGHTA and CDR2 FQGNSA. This CDR3 has 15 amino acids.

This sequence joins TRBV2 and TRBJ2-1, with 7 bases matching TRBD1. Germline CDR1 is SNHLY and CDR2 is FYNNEI. The length of the CDR3 is 13 residues. V trimming: 7 bases; J trimming: 3 bases; junction bases outside the gene matches: 3. In DNA, the CDR3 is TGTGCCAGCAAGGGGGACAGCTACAATGAGCAGTTCTTC. It codes for CASKGDSYNEQFF. The full variable domain, rest sourced from reference TRBV2 and TRBJ2-1, is EPEVTQTPSHQVTQMGQEVILRCVPISNHLYFYWYRQILGQKVEFLVSFYNNEISEKSEIFDDQFSVERPDGSNFTLKIRSTKLEDSAMYFCASKGDSYNEQFFGPGTRLTVL.

The chain has TRBV7-9 and TRBJ2-3; maybe TRBD1 (6 bases). Germline lookup yields CDR1 SEHNR and CDR2 FQNEAQ (reference sequence). The CDR3 is made up of 14 amino acids. V was trimmed by 5 bases and J by 4 bases, leaving 13 bases between them. The CDR3 DNA follows: TGTGCCAGCAGCGCACAGGGTGGGGCAGATACGCAGTATTTT. This encodes CASSAQGGADTQYF.

The V gene is TRBV9, the J gene TRBJ2-7, with D perhaps matching TRBD2 (6 bases). Germline V lookup: CDR1 SGDLS, CDR2 YYNGEE. There are 13 residues in the CDR3. Trimming pared 1 base from V and 12 bases from J, leaving 17 bases between. CDR3 sequence: CASSVSHWEELYF. The DNA of the CDR3 is TGTGCCAGCAGCGTATCCCATTGGGAGGAATTGTACTTC.

The V gene is TRBV7-6, the J gene TRBJ2-7, with 9 bases fitting TRBD1. The V and J ends lost 5 bases and 2 bases, in that order; junction bases with no gene match: 4. CDR1 is SGHVS and CDR2 is FNYEAQ in the germline V gene. This CDR3 is built from 14 residues. This CDR3 reads CASSPDRGTYEQYF. The CDR3 DNA reads TGTGCCAGCAGCCCCGACAGGGGGACCTACGAGCAGTACTTC.

The rearrangement links TRBV4-1 to TRBJ1-3; 8 bases are shared with TRBD1. The junction had 10 bases not matched to a gene; V was cut back by 3 bases and J by 0 bases. The CDR3 runs to 18 residues. Germline V gives CDR1 MGHRA, CDR2 YSYEKL. CDR3 coding DNA: TGCGCCAGCAGCCACAGGACAGGGAGGATCGTCTCTGGAAACACCATATATTTT. Its translation is CASSHRTGRIVSGNTIYF.

The chain joins TRBV5-6 to TRBJ1-1; D is undetermined. The CDR3 covers 15 residues. Germline assignment: CDR1 SGHDT and CDR2 YYEEEE. The V gene lost 4 bases and the J gene lost 5 bases, with 18 bases spanning the gap. As DNA, the CDR3 is TGTGCCAGCAGCCGCGGGTCGATACGGGATACTGAAGCTTTCTTT. It yields the protein CASSRGSIRDTEAFF. Complete variable domain (other parts from reference TRBV5-6 and TRBJ1-1): DAGVTQSPTHLIKTRGQQVTLRCSPKSGHDTVSWYQQALGQGPQFIFQYYEEEERQRGNFPDRFSGHQFPNYSSELNVNALLLGDSALYLCASSRGSIRDTEAFFGQGTRLTVV.

This chain connects TRBV11-1 to TRBJ1-1; D not certain. The germline CDR1 and CDR2 sequences are SGHAT and FQDESV (reference sequence). This CDR3 has 9 amino acids. V was trimmed by 8 bases and J by 7 bases, leaving 5 bases between them. As DNA, the CDR3 is TGTGCCAGCGGGGTTGAAGCTTTCTTT. This codes for CASGVEAFF.

This rearrangement joins TRBV18 to TRBJ2-1, with 8 bases lining up with TRBD1. Germline trimming cut 3 bases from V and 0 bases from J; bases unmatched to any gene: 4. The CDR3 runs to 16 residues. The V gene's germline CDR1 is KGHSH and CDR2 LQKENI. CDR3 nucleotides: TGTGCCAGCTCACCGAGTCAGGGGGCCTCCTACAATGAGCAGTTCTTC. Protein sequence: CASSPSQGASYNEQFF.

The V call is TRBV5-5, the J call TRBJ1-5; D unclear. V was clipped by 6 bases and J by 0 bases, with 13 bases between them. Germline V CDR1 and CDR2: SGHKS, YYEKEE (reference sequence). This CDR3 is built from 15 residues. CDR3 nucleotides: TGTGCCAGCACCATCGACCCGTATAGCAATCAGCCCCAGCATTTT. This codes for CASTIDPYSNQPQHF.

The chain uses TRBV10-3 and TRBJ2-6; TRBD1 is a possible D gene (6 bases). The CDR3 has 17 residues. Trimming took off 9 bases at V and 0 bases at J, with 18 bases between the two ends. In germline, CDR1 is ENHRY, CDR2 SYGVKD. CDR3 DNA sequence: TGTGCCATAAAGGGTCAGGGGTACGGCTCTGGGGCCAACGTCCTGACTTTC. Translating it yields CAIKGQGYGSGANVLTF.

This chain connects TRBV18 to TRBJ2-3; D may be TRBD1 or TRBD2 (6 bases each). The length of the CDR3 is 15 residues. V lost 4 bases and J 6 bases, leaving 17 bases between the germline ends. Germline V gives CDR1 KGHSH, CDR2 LQKENI. CDR3 region: CASSLTGMEGDTQYF. The CDR3 nucleotides are TGTGCCAGCTCACTAACAGGGATGGAGGGCGATACGCAGTATTTT.

This clone has a single count. The chain joins TRBV5-1 to TRBJ2-2; D may be TRBD1 or TRBD2 (5 bases each). Germline V gives CDR1 SGHRS, CDR2 YFSETQ. This CDR3 has 15 amino acids. V was pared by 4 bases and J by 8 bases, with 18 bases between. The CDR3 loop is CASSPDQGRGGELFF. The CDR3 bases are TGCGCCAGCAGCCCGGACCAGGGTAGAGGGGGGGAGCTGTTTTTT.

The chain carries TRBV18 and TRBJ2-7; a weak D match, TRBD1 (6 bases). The CDR3 is 13 residues long. CDR1 is KGHSH and CDR2 is LQKENI in the germline V gene. The germline V and J ends were trimmed by 1 base and 5 bases, with 9 bases remaining between them. CDR3 sequence: CASSPRTEDEQYF. In nucleotides, the CDR3 is TGTGCCAGCTCACCACGGACAGAGGACGAGCAGTACTTC.

This clone was seen a handful of times. V usage is TRBV30 and J usage is TRBJ1-1; D unresolved. Germline loops: CDR1 GTSNPN, CDR2 SVGIG (reference sequence). This CDR3 is 12 amino acids long. Trimming cost V 0 bases and J 0 bases, with 2 bases left between them. Written as DNA, the CDR3 is TGTGCCTGGAGTGTACTGAACACTGAAGCTTTCTTT. This codes for CAWSVLNTEAFF.

This clone was seen just once. The chain employs TRBV11-2 and TRBJ2-3; 10 bases line up with TRBD2. There are 15 residues in the CDR3. The germline gives CDR1 SGHAT, CDR2 FQNNGV. The J segment lost 1 base and the V segment lost 4 bases, leaving 2 bases of the junction unmatched. CDR3 residues: CASSSLAGGTDTQYF. Written as DNA, the CDR3 is TGTGCCAGCAGCTCCCTAGCGGGGGGCACAGATACGCAGTATTTT.